This T cell receptor beta chain was captured in a study of CD8 T cells in Susac syndrome. Germline V gives CDR1 SQVTM, CDR2 ANQGSEA. V lost 7 bases to trimming and J lost 0 bases, with 18 bases between them. The CDR3 length is 15 residues. The RNA, about 0.5 to 1 ug, was put through reverse transcription using random hexamers. TCRdb used MiXCR to reprocess the immunoSEQ multiplex PCR reads, holding one entry per CDR3 protein. The sample shows just over 300,000 distinct CDR3 sequences, about 90% of them seen only once. The sequencing sample was made of CD4+ T cells from PBMCs. V and J are TRBV29-1 and TRBJ1-1, with D hard to call. This sequence was found in a human donor with multiple sclerosis. CDR3 residues: CSAPRDGVLNTEAFF. In DNA form, the CDR3 reads TGCAGCGCCCCCCGTGATGGGGTTCTGAACACTGAAGCTTTCTTT. Full variable domain (missing parts from reference TRBV29-1 and TRBJ1-1): SAVISQKPSRDICQRGTSLTIQCQVDSQVTMMFWYRQQPGQSLTLIATANQGSEATYESGFVIDKFPISRPNLTFSTLTVSNMSPEDSSIYLCSAPRDGVLNTEAFFGQGTRLTVV.